The present T cell receptor (beta chain) was sequenced within a study of blood T cells in healthy people across ages. This clonotype occurred a few times. Its antigen is unidentified. V dropped 4 bases and J dropped 3 bases, with 19 bases sitting between them. Germline CDR1 reads SGHTA; CDR2 reads FQGNSA. The CDR3 runs to 17 residues. Points from the study as a whole: Donor CMV infection status was unknown, possibly confounding age-related changes in expanded clonotypes.

A sample-barcoded 5' primer and a J-beta primer mix were used in a second PCR of roughly 7 to 11 cycles. Each of the cDNA molecules was tagged by a template-switch adaptor with 12 random nucleotides. Every sample produced at least 2.5 million CDR3-containing paired-end reads. TCRdb reanalysed the 5' RACE reads using MiXCR and keeps one entry per CDR3 protein. Of 700,000 to 850,000 distinct CDR3 sequences in the sample, about 34% were seen once. This receptor was taken from a man aged 18 to 29 in good health. Material for sequencing was blood. The chain combines TRBV7-2 with TRBJ1-5; the D is unclear. For the CDR3, the DNA is TGTGCCAGCAGCTCCCCCCACTTAGGGTATTACAATCAGCCCCAGCATTTT. Its translation is CASSSPHLGYYNQPQHF.